Each of the 4 T cell receptor beta chains below was sequenced from the same sample in a study of early T cells in non-severe SARS-CoV-2 infection. TCRdb recomputed calls from the 5' RACE reads with MiXCR, one row per CDR3 protein. The profile shows around 52,000 distinct CDR3 sequences, 6% to 7% of them singletons. What was sequenced was whole blood. These receptors were taken from an adult who was a healthcare worker with PCR-confirmed SARS-CoV-2 infection or an uninfected control (not recorded which).

The chain recombines TRBV29-1 with TRBJ1-1, with D uncertain. CDR1 and CDR2 (germline): SQVTM, ANQGSEA. Trimming pared 8 bases from V and 6 bases from J, leaving 4 bases between. The CDR3 is 8 residues long. The CDR3 protein is CSTPEAFF. CDR3 bases: TGCAGCACCCCTGAAGCTTTCTTT.

This clonotype occurred a few times. The chain is built from TRBV7-8 and TRBJ1-6; 8 positions match TRBD1. Trimming at V came to 4 bases and at J to 7 bases, leaving 6 bases not matched to a gene. CDR1 and CDR2 (germline): SGHVS, FQNEAQ. The CDR3 runs 15 residues. Written as DNA, the CDR3 is TGTGCCAGCAGCTCCCCGGGACAGGCCAATTCACCCCTCCACTTT. Protein sequence: CASSSPGQANSPLHF.

This clonotype has only a few counts. The chain links TRBV11-3 to TRBJ2-7; D gene uncertain. From germline, CDR1 is SGHNT and CDR2 YENEEA. This CDR3 region has 15 residues. Trimming took off 0 bases at V and 2 bases at J, with 11 bases between the two ends. CDR3 DNA sequence: TGTGCCAGCAGCTTAGACCGCGGTACGACCTACGAGCAGTACTTC. It encodes CASSLDRGTTYEQYF.

This clonotype occurred many times. The rearrangement links TRBV7-2 to TRBJ2-3; the match to TRBD2 covers 9 bases. The CDR3 spans 17 residues. V lost 5 bases to trimming and J lost 1 base; unmatched junction nucleotides: 10. The germline V gene has CDR1 SGHTA and CDR2 FQGNSA. This CDR3 reads CASSHTWAGGRTDTQYF. Written as DNA, the CDR3 is TGTGCCAGCAGCCATACGTGGGCGGGGGGGCGCACAGATACGCAGTATTTT.